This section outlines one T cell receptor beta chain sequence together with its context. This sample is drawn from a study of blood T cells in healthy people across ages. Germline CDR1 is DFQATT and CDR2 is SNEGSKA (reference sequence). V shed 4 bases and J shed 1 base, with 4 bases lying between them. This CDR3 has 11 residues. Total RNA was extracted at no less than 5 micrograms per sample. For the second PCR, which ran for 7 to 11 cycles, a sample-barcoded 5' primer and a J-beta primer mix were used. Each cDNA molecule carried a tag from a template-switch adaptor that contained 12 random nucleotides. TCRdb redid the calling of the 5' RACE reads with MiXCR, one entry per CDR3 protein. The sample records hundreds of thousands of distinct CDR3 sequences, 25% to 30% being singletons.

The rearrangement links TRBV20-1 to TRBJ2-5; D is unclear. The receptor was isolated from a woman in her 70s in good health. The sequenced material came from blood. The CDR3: CSATGQETQYF. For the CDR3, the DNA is TGCAGTGCTACAGGCCAAGAGACCCAGTACTTC.